Listed below are T cell receptor beta chains from one sample, sequenced in a study of blood T cell repertoires in COVID-19. Some clones are missing from TCRdb's copy, which holds only in-frame ones; the method was immunoSEQ multiplex PCR. The data hold 150,000 to 200,000 clones, with 80% to 85% observed a single time. The sequencing input was PBMCs or T cells enriched from blood (not recorded which). Receptors originate from a man between 65 and 79 years old who had been exposed to COVID-19. CDR3s include the opening cysteine and the closing phenylalanine or tryptophan. D genes are given only for firm matches. Clone size appears in some rows only: once, few, many, or a class for an expanded clone.

size	V	J	D	DNA	CDR3
once	TRBV7-9	TRBJ1-1	TRBD1	TGTGCCAGCAGCTTCAAACAGGGGATTACTGAAGCTTTCTTT	CASSFKQGITEAFF
NA	TRBV6-2/TRBV6-3	TRBJ2-1	NA	TGTGCCAGCAGCCTTAACAATGAGCAGTTCTTC	CASSLNNEQFF
NA	TRBV18	TRBJ1-1	NA	TGTGCCAGCTCACCAGGACATCTGAACACTGAAGCTTTCTTT	CASSPGHLNTEAFF
NA	TRBV6-1	TRBJ2-2	NA	TGTGCCAGCCGCACACAGGGCAAGAACACCGGGGAGCTGTTTTTT	CASRTQGKNTGELFF
NA	TRBV7-9	TRBJ1-1	TRBD1	TGTGCCAGCAGCTTGGGACAGTCGAACACTGAAGCTTTCTTT	CASSLGQSNTEAFF
NA	TRBV6-5	TRBJ2-2	NA	TGTGCCAGCAGAGTCAACAGTAACACCGGGGAGCTGTTTTTT	CASRVNSNTGELFF
NA	TRBV5-4	TRBJ1-1	TRBD1	TGTGCCAGCAGCCCCCGGGACAGGGGGCTTAGGACTGAAGCTTTCTTT	CASSPRDRGLRTEAFF
NA	TRBV4-3	TRBJ2-7	TRBD2	TGCGCCAGCAGCCAATCGGCTAGCGGAAACTACGAGCAGTACTTC	CASSQSASGNYEQYF
NA	TRBV27	TRBJ2-5	NA	TGTGCCACCATAAGCGGAAGGCAAGAGACCCAGTACTTC	CATISGRQETQYF
once	TRBV5-6	TRBJ1-1	NA	TGTGCCAGCAGCTCGGACAGCTATGCTGAAGCTTTCTTT	CASSSDSYAEAFF
NA	TRBV6-5	TRBJ2-7	TRBD1	TGTGCCAGCAGTTCAATATTTGGGACAGGGATTTACGAGCAGTACTTC	CASSSIFGTGIYEQYF
NA	TRBV14	TRBJ2-2	NA	TGTGCCAGCAGCTACGGCGGGCAACTACTAACCGGGGAGCTGTTTTTT	CASSYGGQLLTGELFF
NA	TRBV19	TRBJ1-5	NA	TGTGCCAGTAGTAAGCCCCAGGGCCTAAATCAGCCCCAGCATTTT	CASSKPQGLNQPQHF
NA	TRBV27	TRBJ1-6	TRBD1	TGTGCCAGCAGGTCCGGGACAGTAGGTTCACCCCTCCACTTT	CASRSGTVGSPLHF
NA	TRBV28	TRBJ1-1	NA	TGTGCCAGCAGTTTTTGGGGCAGGGCCCCGAACACTGAAGCTTTCTTT	CASSFWGRAPNTEAFF
NA	TRBV4-2	TRBJ2-7	NA	TGTGCCAGCAGCCAAGATCGCGAGGGATCCTACGAGCAGTACTTC	CASSQDREGSYEQYF
NA	TRBV30	TRBJ1-3	TRBD1	TGTGCCTGGAGCCCGAACAGGGGGAGCTCTGGAAACACCATATATTTT	CAWSPNRGSSGNTIYF
once	TRBV2	TRBJ2-2	NA	TGTGCCAGCAGTGAAGCGCGACAGGCGAACACCGGGGAGCTGTTTTTT	CASSEARQANTGELFF
once	TRBV6-2/TRBV6-3	TRBJ2-1	NA	TGTGCCAGCAACCCCATGGTCGGAGCTAATGAGCAGTTCTTC	CASNPMVGANEQFF
NA	TRBV11-2	TRBJ1-2	NA	TGTGCCAGCAGCTTAGACCTTTTTCCGACAAACTATGGCTACACCTTC	CASSLDLFPTNYGYTF
NA	TRBV20-1	TRBJ2-7	TRBD2	TGCAGTGCTAGTGGATCTAGCGGGCAGAGCTCCTACGAGCAGTACTTC	CSASGSSGQSSYEQYF
once	TRBV4-3	TRBJ2-2	TRBD1	TGCGCCAGCAGCCAAGATGGGACAGGCAACACCGGGGAGCTGTTTTTT	CASSQDGTGNTGELFF
NA	TRBV6-4	TRBJ1-1	NA	TGTGCCAGCAGTGACTCTCCAGGGATGAACACTGAAGCTTTCTTT	CASSDSPGMNTEAFF
NA	TRBV27	TRBJ2-7	TRBD2	TGTGCCAGCAGTTCGCATCCTAGCGGGGGCTACGAGCAGTACTTC	CASSSHPSGGYEQYF
NA	TRBV6-5	TRBJ2-7	NA	TGTGCCAGCAGTACGGGAGTCCGAAGGCTCCACGAGCAGTACTTC	CASSTGVRRLHEQYF
NA	TRBV6-5	TRBJ2-2	TRBD1	TGTGCCAGCAGGACAGGGGGCGCATCGGCCGGGGAGCTGTTTTTT	CASRTGGASAGELFF
NA	TRBV27	TRBJ2-1	TRBD2	TGTGCCAGCAGTGTTAGGACTAGCGAGTACAATGAGCAGTTCTTC	CASSVRTSEYNEQFF
NA	TRBV5-4	TRBJ2-1	NA	TGTGCCAGCATGGAGGGGCCGGGGAATGAGCAGTTCTTC	CASMEGPGNEQFF
NA	TRBV2	TRBJ1-2	TRBD1	TGTGCCAGCAGACAGACAGGGGTAGGTGGCTACACCTTC	CASRQTGVGGYTF
once	TRBV19	TRBJ2-1	NA	TGTGCCAGTAGTATAGAAAGACCCCTAGCCTACAATGAGCAGTTCTTC	CASSIERPLAYNEQFF
NA	TRBV6-2/TRBV6-3	TRBJ1-2	NA	TGTGCCAGCAGTTACTCCGGCAGGGATTCCTATGGCTACACCTTC	CASSYSGRDSYGYTF
NA	TRBV19	TRBJ2-1	TRBD1	TGTGCCAGTAGTAATACAGGGGGTAACAATGAGCAGTTCTTC	CASSNTGGNNEQFF
NA	TRBV19	TRBJ1-5	TRBD1	TGTGCCAGTAGTATGGGGACAGGGGCTCAGCCCCAGCATTTT	CASSMGTGAQPQHF
NA	TRBV7-2	TRBJ2-7	NA	TGTGCCAGCAGCCCCTTAGAGTCCTACGAGCAGTACTTC	CASSPLESYEQYF
NA	TRBV13	TRBJ2-1	TRBD2	TGTGCCAGCAGTCTAGCGGGAGATTACAATGAGCAGTTCTTC	CASSLAGDYNEQFF
NA	TRBV29-1	TRBJ1-6	NA	TGCAGCGCCAGTACGGGGGGAAATTCACCCCTCCACTTT	CSASTGGNSPLHF
NA	TRBV4-2	TRBJ2-2	NA	TGTGCCAGCAGCCAAAAACATACGAACACCGGGGAGCTGTTTTTT	CASSQKHTNTGELFF
NA	TRBV28	TRBJ1-2	NA	TGTGCCAGCAGTCTAACAATGGGGAGGGAGGGAAGCTATGGCTACACCTTC	CASSLTMGREGSYGYTF
NA	TRBV24-1	TRBJ2-1	TRBD2	TGTGCCACCAGTGATTTGGAGCCTAGCGGGAATCGCGATGAGCAGTTCTTC	CATSDLEPSGNRDEQFF
NA	TRBV7-2	TRBJ2-6	TRBD1	TGTGCCAGCAGCTCTAGCCCCGGGACAGGGTATGGGGCCAACGTCCTGACTTTC	CASSSSPGTGYGANVLTF
NA	TRBV18	TRBJ2-7	NA	TGTGCCAGCTCACCGATCGGGACTCTTTACGAGCAGTACTTC	CASSPIGTLYEQYF
NA	TRBV29-1	TRBJ2-1	NA	TGCAGCGTTGAAGACCCCAGGGCGGATGAGCAGTTCTTC	CSVEDPRADEQFF